This T cell receptor (beta chain) was captured in a study of quantifying T cell responses using KT2 cells (TCRdb year 2017). General notes on the study: RNA was DNase-treated and reverse transcribed with TCR alpha and beta constant-region primers, mostly using SuperScript III. Under optimum conditions, the T4 ligation step was estimated to exceed 10% efficiency. To prevent over-amplification, PCR2 was performed as a SYBR Green qPCR and halted at a predetermined fluorescence threshold.

Known numbers of KT2, a T cell clone whose TCR had been sequenced previously, were spiked into unfractionated PBMC to test the sensitivity and accuracy of the pipeline. A range of KT2-to-PBMC ratios was produced by mixing KT2 cells with a fixed number of PBMC. In its sample, this clonotype was seen many times. This receptor's antigen is unknown. No much larger clone exists at a distance of one base, and base qualities are not known. Beyond this particular receptor, the publication reports: No side-by-side comparison between this pipeline and other TCR sequencing techniques was included in the study. A linear scaling of KT2 alpha and beta sequence counts with input KT2 cell number was observed over several orders of magnitude. Even at the lowest spike-in tested, roughly one KT2 cell per 100,000 PBMC, KT2 sequences were still detected. Saturation in the detection of KT2 sequences was observed at very high KT2 spike-in numbers.

The CDR3 measures 12 amino acids from cysteine to phenylalanine. The sequence is cut down to CDR3 DNA, 36 bases in frame from base 1. CDR1 and CDR2 (KGHDR, SFDVKD) derive from the germline V gene. Between the V and J ends, shortened by 3 bases and 3 bases respectively, the junction contains 4 bases. Library prep was done by UMI-ligation and nested PCR. T4 RNA ligase 1 was used to ligate a single-stranded oligonucleotide containing the Illumina SP2 sequence and a UMI to the 3' end of the cDNA. PCR1 used roughly 4 cycles (98 degrees C 15 s, 69 degrees C 30 s, 72 degrees C 40 s), and the beta primer was an equimolar mix of RC1.1 and RC1.2 that covered TRBC1 and TRBC2. Starting at PCR2, TCR alpha and beta chains were handled separately, and sample indices and Illumina adaptors were added. The UMI was composed of 12 random nucleotides, arranged as two hexamers separated by a spacer, and was positioned after an 8-base spacer. Libraries were sequenced on an Illumina MiSeq using v2 2x251 paired-end chemistry, with 12 samples typically included per run. To boost diversity, each sequencing library was supplemented with PhiX DNA at about 5-8%. In the original analysis: The raw reads were converted into FASTQ with bcl2fastq and then demultiplexed by dual indices with Demultiplexor. Decombinator assigned V and J genes by tag matching, allowing a single base-pair mismatch. Collapsinator used UMIs to correct both sequencing errors and frequency errors arising from PCR heterogeneity. CDR3Translator converted Decombinator identifiers to nucleotide sequence, translated to amino acids, and extracted CDR3 using C- and N-terminal motifs. A cluster of KT2 sequences that shared one unique molecular identifier was counted as a single distinct KT2 TCR. The public reads were reprocessed in TCRdb via fastp at Q25 and MiXCR, keeping in-frame beta chains. Identical CDR3 proteins give one entry, which carries the most common genes and DNA. None of the V and J calls come from the authors' own analysis; TCRdb made them. For this sample there are 25,000 to 35,000 distinct CDR3 sequences; approximately 7% appear just once. 15% to 19% of the sample is in the top ten clones.

The rearrangement joined TRBV24-1 to TRBJ2-5; a confident D gene designation cannot be given. The source is a human donor. Material for sequencing was PBMCs spiked with cells of the T cell clone KT2. The CDR3 region: CATSDRKETQYF. The sequenced DNA: TGTGCCACCAGTGATCGAAAAGAGACCCAGTACTTC.